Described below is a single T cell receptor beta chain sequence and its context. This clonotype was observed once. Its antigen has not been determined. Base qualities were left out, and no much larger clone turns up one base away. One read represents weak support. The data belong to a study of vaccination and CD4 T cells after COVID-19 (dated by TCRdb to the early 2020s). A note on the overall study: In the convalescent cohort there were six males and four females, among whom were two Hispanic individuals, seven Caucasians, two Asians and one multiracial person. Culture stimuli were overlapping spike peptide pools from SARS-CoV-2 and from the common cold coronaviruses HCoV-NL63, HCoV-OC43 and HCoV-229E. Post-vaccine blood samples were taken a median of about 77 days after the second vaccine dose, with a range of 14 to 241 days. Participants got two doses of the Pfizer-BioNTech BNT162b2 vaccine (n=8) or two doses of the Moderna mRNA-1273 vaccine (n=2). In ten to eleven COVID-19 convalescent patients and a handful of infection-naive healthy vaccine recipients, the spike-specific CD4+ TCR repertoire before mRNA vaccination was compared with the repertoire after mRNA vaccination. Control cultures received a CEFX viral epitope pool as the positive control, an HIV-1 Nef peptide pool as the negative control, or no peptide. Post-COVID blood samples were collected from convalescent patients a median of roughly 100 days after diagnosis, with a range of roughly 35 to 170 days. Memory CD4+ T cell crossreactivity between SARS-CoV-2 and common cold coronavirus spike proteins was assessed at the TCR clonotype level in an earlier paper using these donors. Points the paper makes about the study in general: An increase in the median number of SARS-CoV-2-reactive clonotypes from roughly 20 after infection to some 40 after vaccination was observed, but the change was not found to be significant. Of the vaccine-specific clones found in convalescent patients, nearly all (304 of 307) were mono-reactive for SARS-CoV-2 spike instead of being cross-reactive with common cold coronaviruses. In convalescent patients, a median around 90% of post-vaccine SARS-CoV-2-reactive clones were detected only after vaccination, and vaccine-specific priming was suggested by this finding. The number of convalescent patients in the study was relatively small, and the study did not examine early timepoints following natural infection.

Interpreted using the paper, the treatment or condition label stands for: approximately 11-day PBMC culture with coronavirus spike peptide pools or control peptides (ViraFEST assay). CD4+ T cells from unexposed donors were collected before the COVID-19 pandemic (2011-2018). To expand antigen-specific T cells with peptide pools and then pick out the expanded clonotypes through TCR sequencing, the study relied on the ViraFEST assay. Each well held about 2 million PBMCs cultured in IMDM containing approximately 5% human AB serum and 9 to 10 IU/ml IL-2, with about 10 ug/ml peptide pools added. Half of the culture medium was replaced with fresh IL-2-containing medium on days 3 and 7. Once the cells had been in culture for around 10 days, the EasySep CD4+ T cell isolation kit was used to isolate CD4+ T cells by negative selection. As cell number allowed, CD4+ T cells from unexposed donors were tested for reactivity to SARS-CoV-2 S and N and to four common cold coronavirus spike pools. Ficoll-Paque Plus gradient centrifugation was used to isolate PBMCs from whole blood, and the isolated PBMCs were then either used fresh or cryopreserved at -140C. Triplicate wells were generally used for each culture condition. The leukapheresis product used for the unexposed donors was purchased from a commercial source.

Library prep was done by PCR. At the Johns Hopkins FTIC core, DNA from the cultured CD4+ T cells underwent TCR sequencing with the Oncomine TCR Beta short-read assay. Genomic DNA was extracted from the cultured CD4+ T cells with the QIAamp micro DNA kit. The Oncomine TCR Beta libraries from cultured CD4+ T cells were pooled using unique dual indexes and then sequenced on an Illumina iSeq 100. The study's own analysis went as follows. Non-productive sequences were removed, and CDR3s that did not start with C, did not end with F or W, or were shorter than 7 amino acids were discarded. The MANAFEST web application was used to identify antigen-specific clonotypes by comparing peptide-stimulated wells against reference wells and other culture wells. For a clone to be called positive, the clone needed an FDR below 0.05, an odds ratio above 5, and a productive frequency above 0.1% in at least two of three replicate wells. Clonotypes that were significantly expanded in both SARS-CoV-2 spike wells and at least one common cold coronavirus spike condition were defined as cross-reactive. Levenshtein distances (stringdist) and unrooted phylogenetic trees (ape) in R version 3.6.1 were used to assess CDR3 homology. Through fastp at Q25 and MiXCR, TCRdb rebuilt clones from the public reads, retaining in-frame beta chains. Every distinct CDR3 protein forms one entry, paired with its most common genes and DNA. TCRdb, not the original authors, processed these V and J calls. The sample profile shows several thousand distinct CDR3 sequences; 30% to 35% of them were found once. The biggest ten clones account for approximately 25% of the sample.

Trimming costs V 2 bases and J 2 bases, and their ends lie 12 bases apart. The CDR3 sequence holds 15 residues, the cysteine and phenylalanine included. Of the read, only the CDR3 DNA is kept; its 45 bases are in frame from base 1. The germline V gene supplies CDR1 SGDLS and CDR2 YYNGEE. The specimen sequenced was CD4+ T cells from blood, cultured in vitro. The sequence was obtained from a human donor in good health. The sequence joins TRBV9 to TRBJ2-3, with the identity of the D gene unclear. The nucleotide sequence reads TGTGCCAGCAGCGTTCAAAACGGAATCACAGATACGCAGTATTTT. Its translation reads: CASSVQNGITDTQYF.